These T cell receptor beta chains were read from a single sample in a study of cytomegalovirus exposure and HLA in healthy donors. Generated by immunoSEQ multiplex PCR, the TCRdb table keeps only in-frame clones and is missing some. Among some 130,000 clones, roughly 80% were seen once, and the ten largest hold over 3%. The sequenced material came from PBMCs. The receptors stem from a middle-aged man in good health and CMV-seronegative. CDR3s include the opening cysteine and the closing phenylalanine or tryptophan. Each record gives: V gene, D gene, J gene, clone size, CDR3 protein, CDR3 DNA. D genes are given only for firm matches. A row's size may be missing; if present it is once, few, many or a size class.

TRBV27	TRBD2	TRBJ2-7	NA	CASSLLLAGGYEQYF	TGTGCCAGCAGTTTACTTCTAGCGGGGGGGTACGAGCAGTACTTC
TRBV7-9	TRBD2	TRBJ2-1	NA	CASSLGWGGSSYNEQFF	TGTGCCAGCAGCTTAGGGTGGGGCGGGAGCTCCTACAATGAGCAGTTCTTC
TRBV7-3	NA	TRBJ1-1	NA	CASSFVRDSEAFF	TGTGCCAGCAGCTTTGTACGGGACTCTGAAGCTTTCTTT
TRBV7-2	NA	TRBJ1-2	NA	CASSLSLRSSYTF	TGTGCCAGCAGCTTATCTTTAAGGAGCAGCTACACCTTC
TRBV6-5	NA	TRBJ2-2	NA	CATRGYTGELFF	TGTGCCACGAGGGGGTACACCGGGGAGCTGTTTTTT
TRBV5-5	NA	TRBJ1-2	NA	CASSLTRAPVYGYTF	TGTGCCAGCAGCTTGACGCGGGCCCCCGTCTATGGCTACACCTTC
TRBV5-1	NA	TRBJ1-2	NA	CASSLAPEANYGYTF	TGCGCCAGCAGCTTGGCTCCAGAAGCTAACTATGGCTACACCTTC
TRBV6-5	NA	TRBJ2-7	NA	CASSYGTQYSYEQYF	TGTGCCAGCAGTTACGGGACACAATATTCCTACGAGCAGTACTTC
TRBV7-6	TRBD1	TRBJ2-7	NA	CASSLGWGQGAYEQYF	TGTGCCAGCAGCTTAGGGTGGGGACAGGGCGCCTACGAGCAGTACTTC
TRBV5-1	NA	TRBJ2-1	few	CASSLDHTGAYNEQFF	TGCGCCAGCAGCTTGGACCATACCGGGGCCTACAATGAGCAGTTCTTC
TRBV2	TRBD1	TRBJ2-7	NA	CASRPRTGAGEQYF	TGTGCCAGCAGGCCCCGGACAGGGGCAGGGGAGCAGTACTTC
TRBV28	NA	TRBJ1-1	NA	CASSLEDTEAFF	TGTGCCAGCAGTTTAGAGGACACTGAAGCTTTCTTT
TRBV5-1	TRBD1	TRBJ2-6	NA	CASSLGQGPGANVLTF	TGCGCCAGCAGCTTGGGACAGGGACCTGGGGCCAACGTCCTGACTTTC
TRBV2	TRBD1	TRBJ1-5	NA	CASSNGQGARQPQHF	TGTGCCAGCAGTAACGGACAGGGAGCGCGTCAGCCCCAGCATTTT